This passage covers 6 T cell receptor beta chains from one sample sequenced in a study of T cell clonality in common variable immunodeficiency. Repertoires were generated with immunoSEQ multiplex PCR, while TCRdb's copy carries only in-frame clones and drops some. The repertoire consists of 50,000 to 60,000 clones, none detected only once. Sequenced material: peripheral blood mononuclear cells. The receptor set was obtained from a person between 18 and 70 years old in good health.

This clone was seen more than once but under ten times. Sequence at one end of the junction differs from germline and may be a read error. With the read ending 3 residues before the CDR3 end, the germline J gene is used to fill in that end. The rearrangement links TRBV19 to TRBJ1-2; 12 bases match TRBD1. From germline, CDR1 is LNHDA and CDR2 SQIVND (reference sequence). This CDR3 contains 14 residues. The sequenced CDR3 bases are TGTGCCAGTAACCGGGGACAGGGGGCTTATGAC. Its translation: CASNRGQGAYD. The CDR3 in its entirety is CASNRGQGAYDYTF.

This clone was counted ten times or more. The CDR3 end is not reached by the read, which stops 3 residues before it; the germline J gene fills it in. The gene calls are TRBV7-3 and TRBJ1-2; TRBD1 aligns across 10 bases. V was clipped by 5 bases and J by 7 bases; unmatched bases: 7. Germline values: CDR1 SGHTA, CDR2 FQGTGA. The CDR3 spans 14 residues. The sequenced CDR3 bases are TGTGCCAGCAGCACGACAGGGGGCGAAGGTGGC. Translated: CASSTTGGEGG. The whole CDR3 region reads CASSTTGGEGGYTF. Complete variable domain (other parts from reference TRBV7-3 and TRBJ1-2): GAGVSQTPSNKVTEKGKYVELRCDPISGHTALYWYRQSLGQGPEFLIYFQGTGAADDSGLPNDRFFAVRPEGSVSTLKIQRTERGDSAVYLCASSTTGGEGGYTFGSGTRLTVV.

This clone was picked up a small number of times. A much larger clone differs from this one at a single base, so this may be a read error. The sequence runs out 3 residues before the end of the CDR3; the remainder is reconstructed from the germline J gene. The chain employs TRBV7-3 and TRBJ2-3; 9 nucleotides agree with TRBD2. This CDR3 has 17 residues. Germline assignment: CDR1 SGHTA and CDR2 FQGTGA. The CDR3: CASSLTGLAGQKETQYF. The sequenced CDR3 bases are TGTGCCAGCAGCTTAACGGGTCTAGCGGGGCAGAAAGAGACG. Full variable domain (outside the CDR3, taken from reference TRBV7-3 and TRBJ2-3): GAGVSQTPSNKVTEKGKYVELRCDPISGHTALYWYRQSLGQGPEFLIYFQGTGAADDSGLPNDRFFAVRPEGSVSTLKIQRTERGDSAVYLCASSLTGLAGQKETQYFGPGTRLTVL.

This clone has at least ten counts. The CDR3: CASSPLDRGGEQFF. CDR3 bases read: TGTGCCAGTAGTCCCCTGGACAGGGGCGGTGAG. The gene calls are TRBV19 and TRBJ2-1, with TRBD1 matching 9 bases. The CDR3 end falls 3 residues outside the read, so it is completed with the germline J gene. CDR3 size: 14 residues. With 5 bases clipped from V and 9 bases from J, the junction kept 8 bases outside the gene matches. Germline V lookup: CDR1 LNHDA, CDR2 SQIVND (reference sequence).

Ten or more counts support this clone. The missing CDR3 end, 3 residues past where the read stops, is filled in from the germline J gene. This chain uses TRBV13 with TRBJ1-1, with 7 bases matching TRBD1. Germline CDR1 is PRHDT and CDR2 is FYEKMQ (reference sequence). This CDR3 has 13 residues. The CDR3 spells CASSEGTAKTAFF. The sequenced part of the CDR3 DNA is TGTGCCAGCAGCGAAGGGACAGCCAAGACG.

This clone was observed a handful of times. The missing CDR3 end, 3 residues past where the read stops, is filled in from the germline J gene. V is TRBV7-9 and J is TRBJ2-1; perhaps D is TRBD1 or TRBD2 (6 bases each). Trimming took off 11 bases at V and 6 bases at J, with 14 bases between the two ends. The CDR3 is 12 amino acids. Germline V gives CDR1 SEHNR, CDR2 FQNEAQ (reference sequence). Partial CDR3 DNA: TGTGCCGCAGGGGAGGCCCTCAATGAG. Residues: CAAGEALNE. The CDR3 as a whole reads CAAGEALNEQFF.